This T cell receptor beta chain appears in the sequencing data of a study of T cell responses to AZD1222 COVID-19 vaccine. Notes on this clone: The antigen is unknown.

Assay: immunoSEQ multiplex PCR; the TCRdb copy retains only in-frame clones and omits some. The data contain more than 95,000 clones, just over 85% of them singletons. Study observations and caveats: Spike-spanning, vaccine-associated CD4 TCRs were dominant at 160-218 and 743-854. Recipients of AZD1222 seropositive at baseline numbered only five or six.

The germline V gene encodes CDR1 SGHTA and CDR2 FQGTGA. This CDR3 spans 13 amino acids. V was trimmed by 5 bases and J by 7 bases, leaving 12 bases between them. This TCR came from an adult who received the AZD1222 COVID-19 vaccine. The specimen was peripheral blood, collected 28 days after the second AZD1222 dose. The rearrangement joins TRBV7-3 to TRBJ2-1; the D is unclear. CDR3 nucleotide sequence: TGTGCCAGCAGCCGGGCTTTGGGGAATGAGCAGTTCTTC. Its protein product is CASSRALGNEQFF.